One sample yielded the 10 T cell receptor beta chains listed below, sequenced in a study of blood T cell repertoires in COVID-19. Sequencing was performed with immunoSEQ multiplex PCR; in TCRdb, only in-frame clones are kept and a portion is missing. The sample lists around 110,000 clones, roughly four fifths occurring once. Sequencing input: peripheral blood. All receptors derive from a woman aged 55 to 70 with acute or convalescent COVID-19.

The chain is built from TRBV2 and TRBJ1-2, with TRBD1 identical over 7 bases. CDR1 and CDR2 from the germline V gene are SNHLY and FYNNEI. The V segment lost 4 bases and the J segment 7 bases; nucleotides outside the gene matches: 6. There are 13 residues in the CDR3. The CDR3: CASSVATGSGYTF. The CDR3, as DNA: TGTGCCAGCAGTGTAGCGACAGGGAGTGGCTACACCTTC.

This chain's CDR3 is CASSEALRFERGLSYEQYF. The CDR3, as DNA: TGTGCCAGCAGTGAAGCGCTTCGATTCGAGCGGGGCCTCTCCTACGAGCAGTACTTC. V and J are TRBV2 and TRBJ2-7; 7 bases fit TRBD2. From germline, CDR1 is SNHLY and CDR2 FYNNEI. The V gene end was trimmed by 0 bases and the J gene end by 0 bases; junction bases not matched to a gene: 14. The CDR3 totals 19 residues.

This CDR3 reads CASSRTSHNYEQYF. The CDR3 nucleotides read TGTGCCAGCAGTCGGACTAGCCACAACTACGAGCAGTACTTC. The chain couples TRBV28 to TRBJ2-7; 8 bases are a match to TRBD2. This CDR3 comprises 14 residues. The trim removed 5 bases at V and 3 bases at J, leaving 6 bases unmatched. The germline V gene encodes CDR1 MDHEN and CDR2 SYDVKM. Using reference TRBV28 and TRBJ2-7 for the parts outside the CDR3, the full variable domain is DVKVTQSSRYLVKRTGEKVFLECVQDMDHENMFWYRQDPGLGLRLIYFSYDVKMKEKGDIPEGYSVSREKKERFSLILESASTNQTSMYLCASSRTSHNYEQYFGPGTRLTVT.

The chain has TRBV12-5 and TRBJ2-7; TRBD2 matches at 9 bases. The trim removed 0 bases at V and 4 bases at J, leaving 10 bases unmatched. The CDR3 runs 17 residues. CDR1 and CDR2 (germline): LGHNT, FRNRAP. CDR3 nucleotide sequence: TGTGCTAGTGGTTTGGTACGCGGGGGGGCCGGAGGTTACGAGCAGTACTTC. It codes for CASGLVRGGAGGYEQYF. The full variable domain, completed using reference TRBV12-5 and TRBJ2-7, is DARVTQTPRHKVTEMGQEVTMRCQPILGHNTVFWYRQTMMQGLELLAYFRNRAPLDDSGMPKDRFSAEMPDATLATLKIQPSEPRDSAVYFCASGLVRGGAGGYEQYFGPGTRLTVT.

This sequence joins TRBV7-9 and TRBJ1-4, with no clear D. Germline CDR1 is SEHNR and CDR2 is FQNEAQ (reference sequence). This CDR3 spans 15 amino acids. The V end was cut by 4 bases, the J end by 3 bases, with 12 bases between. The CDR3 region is CASSSLRGPNEKLFF. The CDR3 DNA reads TGTGCCAGCAGCTCCCTGCGGGGTCCTAATGAAAAACTGTTTTTT.

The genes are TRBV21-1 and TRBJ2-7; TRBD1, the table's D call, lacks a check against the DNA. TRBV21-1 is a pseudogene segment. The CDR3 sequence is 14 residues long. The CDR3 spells CASSSRDRSYEQYF. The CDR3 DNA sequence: TGTGCCAGCAGCAGCCGGGACAGATCCTACGAGCAGTACTTC.

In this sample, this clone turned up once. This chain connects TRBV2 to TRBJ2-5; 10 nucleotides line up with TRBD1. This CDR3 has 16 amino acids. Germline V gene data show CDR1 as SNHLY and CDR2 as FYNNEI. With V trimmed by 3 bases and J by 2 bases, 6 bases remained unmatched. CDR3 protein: CASSDAGTGEQETQYF. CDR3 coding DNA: TGTGCCAGCAGTGATGCCGGGACAGGGGAGCAAGAGACCCAGTACTTC.

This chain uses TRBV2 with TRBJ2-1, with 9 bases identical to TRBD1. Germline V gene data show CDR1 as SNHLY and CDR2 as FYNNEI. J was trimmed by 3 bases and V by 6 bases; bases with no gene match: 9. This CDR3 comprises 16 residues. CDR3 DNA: TGTGCCAGCAGGGGGCCCCGGGACAGGGTCTACAATGAGCAGTTCTTC. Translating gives CASRGPRDRVYNEQFF.

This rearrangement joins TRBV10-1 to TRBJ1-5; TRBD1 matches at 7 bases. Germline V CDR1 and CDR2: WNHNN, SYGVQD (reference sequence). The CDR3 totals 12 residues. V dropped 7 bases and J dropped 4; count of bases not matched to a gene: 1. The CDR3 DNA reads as TGCGCCAGCAAACAGGGGAATCAGCCCCAGCATTTT. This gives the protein CASKQGNQPQHF.

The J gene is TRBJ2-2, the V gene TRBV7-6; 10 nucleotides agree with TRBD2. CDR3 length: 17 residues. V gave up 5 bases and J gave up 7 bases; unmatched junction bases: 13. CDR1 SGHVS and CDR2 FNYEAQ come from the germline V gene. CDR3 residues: CASSPRWSGGAGGELFF. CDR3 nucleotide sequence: TGTGCCAGCAGCCCGCGTTGGAGCGGGGGGGCCGGCGGGGAGCTGTTTTTT.